The 30 T cell receptor beta chains below come from one sample, sequenced in a study of CD8+CD57+ T cells in acquired aplastic anemia. Previously, flow cytometry had revealed CD8+CD57+ cell expansion in the patients chosen for sequencing. Template material for TCR beta VDJ and CDR3 profiling consisted of genomic DNA. TCRdb processed the reads anew with MiXCR; each CDR3 protein has one entry. Of some 160,000 distinct CDR3 sequences listed, 47% are singletons. Sequenced: sorted CD4+, CD8+, or CD8+CD57+ T cells (not recorded which) from PBMCs. The origin of the receptors is a human donor with aplastic anemia.

The chain joins TRBV7-8 to TRBJ1-5, with TRBD1 identical over 9 bases. Losses at the gene ends were 5 bases for V and 2 bases for J; bases not matched to a gene: 1. The CDR3 totals 14 residues. Germline CDR1 SGHVS, CDR2 FQNEAQ. The CDR3 is CASSRDRGNQPQHF. CDR3 in DNA: TGTGCCAGCAGCCGGGACAGGGGCAATCAGCCCCAGCATTTT.

Details on this clonotype: A much larger clone is a single base away; this may be a read error. The chain combines TRBV14 with TRBJ2-5, with D unclear. V lost 1 base and J 4 bases, leaving 4 bases between the germline ends. Germline loops: CDR1 SGHDN, CDR2 FVKESK. This CDR3 comprises 12 residues. The CDR3 region is CASSQARETQYF. The CDR3 DNA reads as TGTGCCAGCAGCCAAGCGAGAGAGACCCAGTACTTC.

The chain joins TRBV15 to TRBJ1-3; 8 nucleotides match TRBD1. Germline values: CDR1 LNHNV, CDR2 YYDKDF (reference sequence). The CDR3 has 15 amino acids. Trimming at V came to 3 bases and at J to 4 bases, leaving 5 bases not matched to a gene. The CDR3 protein is CATSSWTGIGNTIYF. In DNA form, the CDR3 reads TGTGCCACCAGCAGTTGGACAGGGATAGGAAACACCATATATTTT. Combining the CDR3 with reference TRBV15 and TRBJ1-3 gives the whole variable domain DAMVIQNPRYQVTQFGKPVTLSCSQTLNHNVMYWYQQKSSQAPKLLFHYYDKDFNNEADTPDNFQSRRPNTSFCFLDIRSPGLGDTAMYLCATSSWTGIGNTIYFGEGSWLTVV.

This clonotype has ten or more counts. The CDR3 DNA is TGCGCCAGCAGCTTGCTTTCAGGGAGCCACGAGCAGTACTTC. The encoded protein is CASSLLSGSHEQYF. The chain is built from TRBV5-1 and TRBJ2-7, with D perhaps matching TRBD1 or TRBD2 (5 bases each). CDR3 size: 14 residues. V shed 1 base and J shed 5 bases, with 13 bases lying between them. Germline V gives CDR1 SGHRS, CDR2 YFSETQ.

The rearrangement uses TRBV7-3 and TRBJ2-1; no definite D call. The V gene's germline CDR1 is SGHTA and CDR2 FQGTGA. V was clipped by 4 bases and J by 0 bases, with 13 bases between them. The length of the CDR3 is 16 residues. The CDR3 here is CASSSQSNPSYNEQFF. CDR3 coding DNA: TGTGCCAGCAGCTCCCAGTCGAATCCCTCCTACAATGAGCAGTTCTTC.

V usage is TRBV5-6 and J usage is TRBJ2-3; a possible D gene is TRBD2 (5 bases). V was cut by 5 bases and J by 0 bases, with 13 bases left in between. The V gene's germline CDR1 is SGHDT and CDR2 YYEEEE. The CDR3 sequence is 15 residues long. CDR3 bases: TGTGCCAGCAGTGGACTGGCAGGTAGCACAGATACGCAGTATTTT. Translated, it gives CASSGLAGSTDTQYF.

The chain uses TRBV5-4 and TRBJ2-1; 9 positions agree with TRBD2. Trimming removed 2 bases from V and 6 bases from J; junction bases left unmatched: 9. The CDR3 consists of 16 residues. Germline CDR1 is SGHNT and CDR2 is YYREEE (reference sequence). This chain's CDR3 is CASSLSSSGTINEQFF. In nucleotides, the CDR3 is TGTGCCAGCAGCTTATCGTCTAGCGGGACAATCAATGAGCAGTTCTTC.

V usage is TRBV2 and J usage is TRBJ2-5; the match to TRBD1 covers 8 bases. In germline, CDR1 is SNHLY, CDR2 FYNNEI. The V gene end was trimmed by 3 bases and the J gene end by 5 bases; junction bases not matched to a gene: 8. The CDR3 contains 15 residues. CDR3 in DNA: TGTGCCAGCAGTGACGGGGGACAGGTCGGGGAGACCCAGTACTTC. It translates to CASSDGGQVGETQYF. The full variable domain, with the rest looked up from reference TRBV2 and TRBJ2-5, is EPEVTQTPSHQVTQMGQEVILRCVPISNHLYFYWYRQILGQKVEFLVSFYNNEISEKSEIFDDQFSVERPDGSNFTLKIRSTKLEDSAMYFCASSDGGQVGETQYFGPGTRLLVL.

The chain recombines TRBV24-1 with TRBJ2-1; tentatively, D is TRBD1 (5 bases). V was cut by 5 bases and J by 0 bases, with 10 bases left in between. The germline V gene encodes CDR1 KGHDR and CDR2 SFDVKD. CDR3 length: 15 amino acids. The CDR3 region has the DNA TGTGCCACCAGTGCTAGAGACAGCTCCTACAATGAGCAGTTCTTC. This codes for CATSARDSSYNEQFF.

This clonotype has at least ten counts. This chain links TRBV10-3 with TRBJ2-4, with TRBD2 identical over 15 bases. The J segment lost 7 bases and the V segment lost 2 bases, leaving 6 bases of the junction unmatched. From germline, CDR1 is ENHRY and CDR2 SYGVKD. This CDR3 spans 17 amino acids. Here the CDR3 reads CAISEGTSGRSGNIQYF. The DNA of the CDR3 is TGTGCCATCAGTGAGGGGACTAGCGGGAGGTCGGGCAACATTCAGTACTTC.

Note on this clonotype: At one boundary the junction diverges from the germline segment, which might be a read error. This chain links TRBV30 with TRBJ1-2; the match to TRBD1 covers 9 bases. The germline V gene encodes CDR1 GTSNPN and CDR2 SVGIG (reference sequence). The CDR3 has 14 amino acids. The CDR3 reads CAWKNRGRDYDYTF. The CDR3, as DNA: TGTGCCTGGAAAAACAGGGGGCGAGACTATGACTACACCTTC.

Ten or more counts support this clonotype. The rearrangement joins TRBV19 to TRBJ1-5, with a tentative D call TRBD1 (5 bases). The CDR3 length is 15 residues. V was trimmed by 2 bases and J by 4 bases, leaving 12 bases between them. Per the germline V gene, CDR1 is LNHDA and CDR2 is SQIVND (reference sequence). The CDR3 DNA follows: TGTGCCAGTAGTATATACGGGGCAGGGAATCAGCCCCAGCATTTT. The encoded protein is CASSIYGAGNQPQHF.

In its sample, this clonotype was seen many times. The V call is TRBV19, the J call TRBJ1-5; possible D gene TRBD1, 5 bases. The CDR3 contains 17 residues. V was shortened by 4 bases and J by 0 bases, with 16 bases between the two germline ends. In germline, CDR1 is LNHDA, CDR2 SQIVND (reference sequence). CDR3 in amino acids: CASSKSSGGYSNQPQHF. DNA of the CDR3: TGTGCCAGTAGTAAGTCGTCCGGGGGTTATAGCAATCAGCCCCAGCATTTT.

The sample holds many counts of this clonotype. The V and J genes are TRBV20-1 and TRBJ2-6; D is perhaps TRBD1 (6 bases). Germline values: CDR1 DFQATT, CDR2 SNEGSKA (reference sequence). Trimming stripped 6 bases from V and 0 bases from J, with 15 bases between. The CDR3 covers 16 residues. CDR3 sequence (DNA): TGCAGTGCCCTACTTGTGACAGGCTCTGGGGCCAACGTCCTGACTTTC. Translating gives CSALLVTGSGANVLTF.

This rearrangement joins TRBV10-2 to TRBJ1-5, with D perhaps matching TRBD1 (6 bases). Looked up from germline, CDR1 is WSHSY and CDR2 is SAAADI. Trimming left V 5 bases short and J 0 bases short, with 11 bases between. This CDR3 spans 15 amino acids. DNA of the CDR3: TGCGCCAGCAGTAACAGGGAGGGTAGCAATCAGCCCCAGCATTTT. This encodes CASSNREGSNQPQHF.

The CDR3 loop is CAISGQGRTDTQYF. CDR3 DNA sequence: TGTGCCATCAGCGGACAGGGGCGCACAGATACGCAGTATTTT. The chain employs TRBV10-3 and TRBJ2-3, with TRBD1 identical over 9 bases. Per germline, CDR1 ENHRY and CDR2 SYGVKD. The CDR3 is 14 residues long. V was clipped by 6 bases and J by 1 base; unmatched bases: 2.

This clonotype was recorded many times. V is TRBV20-1 and J is TRBJ1-1, with TRBD1 as a possible D gene (6 bases). This CDR3 has 15 residues. Trimming cost V 3 bases and J 4 bases, with 18 bases left between them. Germline CDR1 reads DFQATT; CDR2 reads SNEGSKA (reference sequence). Here the CDR3 reads CSARTGDGGGTEAFF. The DNA of the CDR3 is TGCAGTGCTAGGACAGGTGATGGGGGAGGCACTGAAGCTTTCTTT.

This clonotype appeared many times. The chain's CDR3 is CASSKGTGDNSPLHF. DNA for the CDR3: TGTGCCAGCAGCAAGGGGACCGGTGATAATTCACCCCTCCACTTT. The chain couples TRBV7-3 to TRBJ1-6; D might be TRBD1 (5 bases). The CDR3 extends over 15 amino acids. Germline CDR1 and CDR2: SGHTA and FQGTGA. V lost 5 bases and J lost 5, with 13 bases in between.

The gene calls are TRBV3-1 and TRBJ2-7; the match to TRBD2 covers 12 bases. The CDR3 loop spans 14 amino acids. With V trimmed by 3 bases and J by 5 bases, 2 bases remained unmatched. The germline CDR1 and CDR2 sequences are LGHDT and YNNKEL (reference sequence). This CDR3 reads CASSQRTSGNEQYF. DNA for the CDR3: TGTGCCAGCAGCCAGAGGACTAGCGGGAACGAGCAGTACTTC.

This clonotype was picked up many times. The V and J genes are TRBV30 and TRBJ1-1, with a tentative D call TRBD1 (5 bases). This CDR3 region has 14 residues. The V and J ends lost 2 bases and 1 base respectively, with 11 bases between them. CDR1 and CDR2 from the germline V gene are GTSNPN and SVGIG (reference sequence). The CDR3: CAWSRGGGNTEAFF. In DNA form, the CDR3 reads TGTGCCTGGAGTCGTGGCGGGGGGAACACTGAAGCTTTCTTT. Complete variable domain (other parts from reference TRBV30 and TRBJ1-1): SQTIHQWPATLVQPVGSPLSLECTVEGTSNPNLYWYRQAAGRGLQLLFYSVGIGQISSEVPQNLSASRPQDRQFILSSKKLLLSDSGFYLCAWSRGGGNTEAFFGQGTRLTVV.

The sample holds many counts of this clonotype. The chain links TRBV7-2 to TRBJ1-6; the D is unclear. CDR3 length: 15 amino acids. Germline CDR1 is SGHTA and CDR2 is FQGNSA. Trimming removed 2 bases from V and 7 bases from J, with 12 bases in between. The CDR3, as DNA: TGTGCCAGCAGCTTACCGAGTTCCTGGAATTCACCCCTCCACTTT. Translation gives CASSLPSSWNSPLHF.

This clonotype was detected only once. A much larger clonotype is one base distant, so this may be a read error. Likely a read error: the CDR3 ends without its conserved phenylalanine or tryptophan. The DNA is left out, because the CDR3 cannot be placed on it with certainty; the CDR3 is given as TCRdb lists it. The chain is built from TRBV7-2 and TRBJ1-1. Germline V gene lookup returns CDR1 SGHTA and CDR2 FQGNSA. The CDR3 extends over 16 residues, inclusive of both ends. CDR3 in amino acids: CASSLASVGANTEASL.

This clonotype was recorded only once. This chain connects TRBV5-6 to TRBJ2-3; possible D gene TRBD2, 5 bases. The CDR3 totals 15 residues. The V and J ends lost 4 bases and 6 bases respectively, with 18 bases between them. In germline, CDR1 is SGHDT, CDR2 YYEEEE. The CDR3 DNA is TGTGCCAGCAGCCAACTAGGTACAACCTCGGATACGCAGTATTTT. It yields the protein CASSQLGTTSDTQYF.

The V gene is TRBV10-1, the J gene TRBJ1-2, with D uncertain. Trimming removed 0 bases at V and 4 bases at J, with 15 bases between. CDR1 and CDR2 (germline): WNHNN, SYGVQD (reference sequence). The CDR3 runs to 16 residues. CDR3 coding DNA: TGCGCCAGCAGTGAGTCGAGGCGGGCAGGCCTCTATGGCTACACCTTC. Residues: CASSESRRAGLYGYTF.

V is TRBV20-1 and J is TRBJ2-1, with 7 nucleotides matching TRBD1. CDR1 is DFQATT, CDR2 SNEGSKA, per germline (reference sequence). The CDR3 has 13 amino acids. The junction had 9 bases not matched to a gene; V was cut back by 5 bases and J by 8 bases. CDR3: CSADRQGIDEQFF. CDR3 bases: TGCAGTGCTGATCGACAGGGAATCGATGAGCAGTTCTTC.

V and J are TRBV24-1 and TRBJ2-4; 9 bases fit TRBD2. Germline CDR1 KGHDR, CDR2 SFDVKD. This CDR3 has 17 amino acids. Trimming took 3 bases from V and 3 from J; bases not matched to a gene: 8. CDR3 nucleotides: TGTGCCACCAGTGATAGTAGCGGGGGACCCAACAAAAACATTCAGTACTTC. Protein: CATSDSSGGPNKNIQYF.

The CDR3 region is CASSLDGWNAQYF. DNA of the CDR3: TGTGCCAGCAGCCTAGACGGGTGGAATGCGCAGTATTTT. V usage is TRBV7-3 and J usage is TRBJ2-3; no definite D call. Germline V CDR1 and CDR2: SGHTA, FQGTGA. Trimming removed 5 bases from V and 10 bases from J, with 16 bases in between. The CDR3 loop spans 13 amino acids.

This clonotype was counted ten times or more. The genes are TRBV5-1 and TRBJ2-1, with 16 positions matching TRBD2. CDR3 length: 16 amino acids. Germline CDR1 SGHRS, CDR2 YFSETQ. The V segment lost 4 bases and the J segment 5 bases; nucleotides outside the gene matches: 3. The CDR3 DNA follows: TGCGCCAGCAGCGGGGGACTAGCGGGAGGGAACAATGAGCAGTTCTTC. It specifies CASSGGLAGGNNEQFF.

The chain links TRBV2 to TRBJ2-5; unclear D gene. Germline CDR1 is SNHLY and CDR2 is FYNNEI. This CDR3 is built from 12 residues. The V gene lost 3 bases and the J gene lost 3 bases, with 5 bases spanning the gap. The chain's CDR3 is CASSDPEETQYF. CDR3 sequence (DNA): TGTGCCAGCAGTGACCCCGAAGAGACCCAGTACTTC.

The chain is built from TRBV28 and TRBJ2-5; 9 bases are a match to TRBD1. This CDR3 has 16 amino acids. V gave up 2 bases and J gave up 1 base; unmatched junction bases: 5. Germline V CDR1 and CDR2: MDHEN, SYDVKM. The CDR3 DNA sequence: TGTGCCAGCAGTTTAACTGGGGGACAGGGCCAAGAGACCCAGTACTTC. As protein: CASSLTGGQGQETQYF.